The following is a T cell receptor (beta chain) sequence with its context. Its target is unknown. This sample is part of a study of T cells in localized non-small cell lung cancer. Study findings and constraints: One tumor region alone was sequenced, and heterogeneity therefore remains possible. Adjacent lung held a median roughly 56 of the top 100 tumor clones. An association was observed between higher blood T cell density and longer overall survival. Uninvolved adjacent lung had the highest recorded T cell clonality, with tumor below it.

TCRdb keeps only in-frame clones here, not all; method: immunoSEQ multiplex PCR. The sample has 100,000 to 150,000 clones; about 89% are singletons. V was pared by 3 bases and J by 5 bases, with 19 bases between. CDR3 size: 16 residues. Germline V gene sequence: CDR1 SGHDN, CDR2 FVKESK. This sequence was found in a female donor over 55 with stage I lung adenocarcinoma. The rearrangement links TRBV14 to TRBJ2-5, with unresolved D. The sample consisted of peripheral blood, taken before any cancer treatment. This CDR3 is CASSHTLTPGQETQYF. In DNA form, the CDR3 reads TGTGCCAGCAGCCACACTTTGACCCCTGGGCAGGAGACCCAGTACTTC.